This T cell receptor beta chain was retrieved from a study of T cell responses to AZD1222 COVID-19 vaccine. General observations from the study: Donors in the cohort were predominantly white British and more often female, and clonal diversity was possibly underestimated. It was only after the peak T cell response that any repertoires were sampled.

Pooled samples include second doses given at about 4 or 12 weeks. The CDR3 consists of 20 residues. Remarks on this clone: Its matching antigen is unknown.

Sequenced by immunoSEQ multiplex PCR; TCRdb stores in-frame clones only, minus some. The sample contains about 200,000 clones, about nine tenths of which appear only once. The chain uses TRBV21-1 and TRBJ2-1; the table's D call of TRBD2 was not tested on the DNA. TRBV21-1 counts as a pseudogene. This TCR derives from an adult who received the AZD1222 COVID-19 vaccine. Source: peripheral blood, taken 28 days after the second AZD1222 dose. The DNA of the CDR3 is TGTGCCAGCAGCAAGACCGGGGAGGGTAATAGCGGGAGGGCCCGTTACGAGCAGTTCTTC. This codes for CASSKTGEGNSGRARYEQFF.